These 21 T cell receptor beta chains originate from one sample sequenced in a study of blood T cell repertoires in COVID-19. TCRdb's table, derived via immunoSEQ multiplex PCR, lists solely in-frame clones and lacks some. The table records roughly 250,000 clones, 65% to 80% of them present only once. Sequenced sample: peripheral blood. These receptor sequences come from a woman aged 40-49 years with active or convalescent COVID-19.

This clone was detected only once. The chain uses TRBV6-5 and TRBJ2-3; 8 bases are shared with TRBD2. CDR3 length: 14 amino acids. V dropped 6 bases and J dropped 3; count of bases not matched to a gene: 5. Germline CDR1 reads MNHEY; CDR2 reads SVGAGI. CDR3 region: CASSFSGETDTQYF. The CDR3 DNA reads TGTGCCAGCAGCTTTAGCGGGGAGACAGATACGCAGTATTTT.

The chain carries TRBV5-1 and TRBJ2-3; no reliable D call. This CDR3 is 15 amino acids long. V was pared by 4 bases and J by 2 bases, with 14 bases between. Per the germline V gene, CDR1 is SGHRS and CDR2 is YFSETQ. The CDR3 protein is CASSPHAGPTDTQYF. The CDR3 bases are TGCGCCAGCAGCCCACATGCTGGCCCCACAGATACGCAGTATTTT.

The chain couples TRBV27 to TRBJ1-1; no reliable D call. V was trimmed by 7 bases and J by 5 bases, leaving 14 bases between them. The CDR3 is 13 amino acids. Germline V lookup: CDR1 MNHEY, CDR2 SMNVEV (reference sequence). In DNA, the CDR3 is TGTGCCAGCATCCAGGACGGAGGGACTGAAGCTTTCTTT. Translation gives CASIQDGGTEAFF.

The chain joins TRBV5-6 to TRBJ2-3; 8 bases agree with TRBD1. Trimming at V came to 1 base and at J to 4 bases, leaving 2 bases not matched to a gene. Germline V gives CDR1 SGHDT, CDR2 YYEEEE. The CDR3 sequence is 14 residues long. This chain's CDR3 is CASSLQGASDTQYF. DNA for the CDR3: TGTGCCAGCAGCTTGCAGGGGGCGTCAGATACGCAGTATTTT.

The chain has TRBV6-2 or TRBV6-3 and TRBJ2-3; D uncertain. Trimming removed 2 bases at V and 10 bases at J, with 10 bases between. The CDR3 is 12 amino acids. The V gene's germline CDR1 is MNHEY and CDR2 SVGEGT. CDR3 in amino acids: CASSYVGAAQYF. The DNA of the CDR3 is TGTGCCAGCAGTTACGTTGGTGCGGCGCAGTATTTT.

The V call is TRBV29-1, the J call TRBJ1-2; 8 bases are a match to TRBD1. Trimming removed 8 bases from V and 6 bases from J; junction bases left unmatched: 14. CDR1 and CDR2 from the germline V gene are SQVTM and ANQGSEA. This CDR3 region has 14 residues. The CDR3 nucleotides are TGCAGCACGGGGCGACAGGGGCGTTTGGATGGCTACACCTTC. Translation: CSTGRQGRLDGYTF.

The CDR3 DNA reads as TGTGCCAGCAGGAGGGAAACGGGGAATCAGCCCCAGCATTTT. Amino acid sequence: CASRRETGNQPQHF. The chain joins TRBV28 to TRBJ1-5; D remains unclear. V was cut by 6 bases and J by 4 bases, with 13 bases left in between. CDR3 size: 14 residues. The V gene's germline CDR1 is MDHEN and CDR2 SYDVKM.

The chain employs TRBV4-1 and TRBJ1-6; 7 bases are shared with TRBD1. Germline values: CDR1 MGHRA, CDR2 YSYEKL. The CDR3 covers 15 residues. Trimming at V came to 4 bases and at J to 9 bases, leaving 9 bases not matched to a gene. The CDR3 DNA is TGCGCCAGCAGCCGTTCCGGGACAGACTCTTCACCCCTCCACTTT. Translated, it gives CASSRSGTDSSPLHF.

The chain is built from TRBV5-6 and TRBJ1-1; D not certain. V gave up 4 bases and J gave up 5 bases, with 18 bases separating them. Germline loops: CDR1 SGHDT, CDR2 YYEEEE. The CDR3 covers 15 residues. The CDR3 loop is CASSRLPGYSTEAFF. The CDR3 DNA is TGTGCCAGCAGCCGGCTCCCGGGGTATAGTACTGAAGCTTTCTTT.

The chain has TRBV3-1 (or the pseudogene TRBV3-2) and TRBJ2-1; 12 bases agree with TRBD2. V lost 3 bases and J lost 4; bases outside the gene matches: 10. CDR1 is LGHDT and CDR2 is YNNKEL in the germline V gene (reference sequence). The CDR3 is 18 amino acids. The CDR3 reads CASSQGYLAGGLYNEQFF. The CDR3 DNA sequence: TGTGCCAGCAGCCAGGGGTATCTAGCGGGGGGGCTATACAATGAGCAGTTCTTC.

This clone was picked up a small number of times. The CDR3: CASSQEGASGGRDEQFF. Written as DNA, the CDR3 is TGCGCCAGCAGCCAAGAGGGGGCTAGCGGGGGGCGCGATGAGCAGTTCTTC. V is TRBV4-1 and J is TRBJ2-1, with TRBD2 identical over 11 bases. The V and J ends lost 0 bases and 8 bases, in that order; junction bases with no gene match: 9. The germline V gene encodes CDR1 MGHRA and CDR2 YSYEKL. The CDR3 totals 17 residues.

The DNA of the CDR3 is TGCGCCAGCAGCTTGGGACAGGTTGGGGGCTATGGCTACACCTTC. As protein: CASSLGQVGGYGYTF. This chain uses TRBV5-1 with TRBJ1-2; tentatively, D is TRBD1 (6 bases). CDR1 is SGHRS and CDR2 is YFSETQ in the germline V gene. This CDR3 has 15 residues. Trimming took 0 bases from V and 4 from J, leaving 13 bases between them.

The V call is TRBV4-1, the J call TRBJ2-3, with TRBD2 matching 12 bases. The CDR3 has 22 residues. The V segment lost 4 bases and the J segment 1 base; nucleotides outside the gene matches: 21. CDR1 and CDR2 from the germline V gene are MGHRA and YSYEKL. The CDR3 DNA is TGCGCCAGCAGCCTATACCCCCGGACTAGCGGGGCGACCAACTACCGCACAGATACGCAGTATTTT. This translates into CASSLYPRTSGATNYRTDTQYF.

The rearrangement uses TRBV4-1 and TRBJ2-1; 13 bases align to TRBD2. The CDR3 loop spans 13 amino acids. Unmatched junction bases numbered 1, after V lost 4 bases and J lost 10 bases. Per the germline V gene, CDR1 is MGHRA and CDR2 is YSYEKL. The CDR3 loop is CASSRGLAGEQFF. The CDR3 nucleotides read TGCGCCAGCAGCCGGGGACTAGCGGGGGAGCAGTTCTTC.

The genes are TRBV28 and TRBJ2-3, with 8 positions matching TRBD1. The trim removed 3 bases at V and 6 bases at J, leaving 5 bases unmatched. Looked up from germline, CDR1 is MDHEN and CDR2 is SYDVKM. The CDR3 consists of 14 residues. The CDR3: CASSFLDRADTQYF. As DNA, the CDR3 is TGTGCCAGCAGTTTCTTGGACAGGGCGGATACGCAGTATTTT.

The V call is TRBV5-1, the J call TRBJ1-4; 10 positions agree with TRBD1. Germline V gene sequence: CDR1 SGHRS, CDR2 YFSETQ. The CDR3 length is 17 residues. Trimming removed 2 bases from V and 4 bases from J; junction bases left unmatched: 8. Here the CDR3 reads CASSLPGTGADNEKLFF. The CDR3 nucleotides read TGCGCCAGCAGCTTACCCGGGACAGGGGCAGATAATGAAAAACTGTTTTTT.

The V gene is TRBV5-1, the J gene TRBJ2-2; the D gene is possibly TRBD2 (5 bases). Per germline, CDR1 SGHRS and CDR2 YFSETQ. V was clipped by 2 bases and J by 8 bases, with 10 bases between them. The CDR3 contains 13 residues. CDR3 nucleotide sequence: TGCGCCAGCAGCTTTACTCCGGGAGGGGAGCTGTTTTTT. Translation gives CASSFTPGGELFF.

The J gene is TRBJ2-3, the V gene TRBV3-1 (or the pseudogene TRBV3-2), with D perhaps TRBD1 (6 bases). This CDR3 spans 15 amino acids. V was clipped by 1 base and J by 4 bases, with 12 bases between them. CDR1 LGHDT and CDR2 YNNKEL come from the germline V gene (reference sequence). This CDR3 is CASSQVGGGADTQYF. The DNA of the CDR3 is TGTGCCAGCAGCCAAGTAGGGGGTGGTGCAGATACGCAGTATTTT.

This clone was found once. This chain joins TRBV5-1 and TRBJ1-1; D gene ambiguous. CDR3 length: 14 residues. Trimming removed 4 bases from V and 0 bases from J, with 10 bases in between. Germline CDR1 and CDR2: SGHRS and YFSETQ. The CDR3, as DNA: TGCGCCAGCAGCATCGGACTGGTGAACACTGAAGCTTTCTTT. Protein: CASSIGLVNTEAFF.

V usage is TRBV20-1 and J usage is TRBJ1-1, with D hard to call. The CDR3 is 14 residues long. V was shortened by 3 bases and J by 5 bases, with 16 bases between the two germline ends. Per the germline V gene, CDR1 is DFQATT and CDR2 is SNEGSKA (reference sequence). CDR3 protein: CSASSDPGRTEAFF. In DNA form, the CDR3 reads TGCAGTGCTAGTTCGGACCCTGGGAGGACTGAAGCTTTCTTT.

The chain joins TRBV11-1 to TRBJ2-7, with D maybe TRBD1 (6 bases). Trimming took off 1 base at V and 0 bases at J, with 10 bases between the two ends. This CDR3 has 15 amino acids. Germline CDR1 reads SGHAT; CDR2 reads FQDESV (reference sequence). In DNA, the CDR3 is TGTGCCAGCAGCTTAGGGCCGGACAGCTCCTACGAGCAGTACGTC. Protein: CASSLGPDSSYEQYV.